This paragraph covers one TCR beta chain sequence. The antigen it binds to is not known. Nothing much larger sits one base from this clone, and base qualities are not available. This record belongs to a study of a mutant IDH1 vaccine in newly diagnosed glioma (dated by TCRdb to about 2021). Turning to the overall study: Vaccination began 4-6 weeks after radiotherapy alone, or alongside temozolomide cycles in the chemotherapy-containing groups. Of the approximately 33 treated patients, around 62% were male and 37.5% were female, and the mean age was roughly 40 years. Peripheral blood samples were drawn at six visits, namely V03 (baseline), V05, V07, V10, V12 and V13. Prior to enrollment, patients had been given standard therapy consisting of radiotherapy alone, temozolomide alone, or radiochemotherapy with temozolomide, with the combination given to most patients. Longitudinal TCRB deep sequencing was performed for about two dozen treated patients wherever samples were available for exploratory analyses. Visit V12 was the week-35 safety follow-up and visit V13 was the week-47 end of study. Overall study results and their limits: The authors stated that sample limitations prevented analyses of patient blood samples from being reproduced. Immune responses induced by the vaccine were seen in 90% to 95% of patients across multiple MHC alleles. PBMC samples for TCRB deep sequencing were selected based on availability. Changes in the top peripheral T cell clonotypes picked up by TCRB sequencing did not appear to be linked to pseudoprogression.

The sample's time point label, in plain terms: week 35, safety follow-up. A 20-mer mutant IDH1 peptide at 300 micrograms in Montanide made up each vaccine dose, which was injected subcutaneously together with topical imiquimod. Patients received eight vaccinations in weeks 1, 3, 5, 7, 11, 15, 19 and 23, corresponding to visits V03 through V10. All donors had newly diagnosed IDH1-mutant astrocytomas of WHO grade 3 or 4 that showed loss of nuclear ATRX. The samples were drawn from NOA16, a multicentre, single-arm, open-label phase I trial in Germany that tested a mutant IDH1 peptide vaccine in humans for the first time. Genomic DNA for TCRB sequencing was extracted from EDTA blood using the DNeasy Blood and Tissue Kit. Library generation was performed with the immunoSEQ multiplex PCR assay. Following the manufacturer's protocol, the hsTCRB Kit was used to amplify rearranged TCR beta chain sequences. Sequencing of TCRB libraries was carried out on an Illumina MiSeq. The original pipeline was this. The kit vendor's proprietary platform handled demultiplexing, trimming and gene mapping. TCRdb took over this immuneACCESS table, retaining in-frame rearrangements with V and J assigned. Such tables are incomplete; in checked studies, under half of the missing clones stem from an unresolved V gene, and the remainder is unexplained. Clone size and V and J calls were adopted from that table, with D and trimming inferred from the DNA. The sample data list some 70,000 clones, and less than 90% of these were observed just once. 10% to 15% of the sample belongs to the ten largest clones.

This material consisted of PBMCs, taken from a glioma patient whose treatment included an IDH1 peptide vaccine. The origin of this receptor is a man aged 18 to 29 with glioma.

The base sequence is TGTGCCAGCAGCTTAGCGGGGACTATGACCGGTCGGGACCAGTACTTC. Translated, it gives CASSLAGTMTGRDQYF. The rearranged chain carries TRBV7-2 and TRBJ2-5; TRBD2 matches 7 bases in the middle. The CDR3 measures 16 amino acids from cysteine to phenylalanine. Kept here is only the CDR3 DNA, which spans 48 bases and is read in frame from base 1. The CDR1 and CDR2 encoded by the germline V gene are SGHTA and FQGNSA. The V end gives up 0 bases and the J end 10 bases, leaving 14 bases in the junction not matched to a gene.